The clone carrying this TCR beta chain has only one observation. The sample contains more than one DNA sequence encoding this CDR3. In the original analysis: Cell counts per sample came from amplifying reference gene primers. Some clones are missing from TCRdb's copy, which holds only in-frame ones; the method was immunoSEQ multiplex PCR. That table supplies the V and J calls and clone size; D and trimming were determined from the DNA. Here the sample spans some 110,000 clones, approximately 80% being singletons. This specimen comes from a study of blood T cell repertoires in COVID-19. Study-wide context: Material from acute and convalescent COVID-19 was sourced from the United States, Italy and Spain. In each case, the material was cDNA or gDNA derived from T cells, B-cell-depleted T cells, or PBMCs.

The source of this sequence is a man aged 55 to 70 with acute or convalescent COVID-19. The sequencing input was peripheral blood.

The CDR3: CSVGQGTGNTIYF. CDR3 in DNA: TGCAGCGTAGGACAGGGGACGGGAAACACCATATATTTT. V usage is TRBV29-1 and J usage is TRBJ1-3; 9 bases are shared with TRBD1. Germline V gene lookup returns CDR1 SQVTM and CDR2 ANQGSEA. The J segment lost 4 bases and the V segment lost 6 bases, leaving 4 bases of the junction unmatched. This CDR3 has 13 amino acids.